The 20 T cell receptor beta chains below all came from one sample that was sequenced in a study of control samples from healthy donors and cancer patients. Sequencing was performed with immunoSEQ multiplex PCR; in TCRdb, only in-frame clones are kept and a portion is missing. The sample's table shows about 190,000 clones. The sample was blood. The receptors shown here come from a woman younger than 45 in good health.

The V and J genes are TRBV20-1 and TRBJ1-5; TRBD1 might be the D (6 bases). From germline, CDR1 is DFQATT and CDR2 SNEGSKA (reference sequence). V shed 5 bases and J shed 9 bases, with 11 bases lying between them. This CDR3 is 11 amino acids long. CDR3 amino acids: CSAPGGAPQHF. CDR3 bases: TGCAGTGCTCCTGGGGGGGCGCCCCAGCATTTT.

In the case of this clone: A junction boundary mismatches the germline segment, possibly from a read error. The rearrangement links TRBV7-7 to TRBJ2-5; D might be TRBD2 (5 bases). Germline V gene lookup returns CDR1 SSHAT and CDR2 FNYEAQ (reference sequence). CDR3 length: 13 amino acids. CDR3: CASSLGAEETQYF. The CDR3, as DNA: TGTGCTAGCAGCTTAGGAGCGGAGGAGACCCAGTACTTC.

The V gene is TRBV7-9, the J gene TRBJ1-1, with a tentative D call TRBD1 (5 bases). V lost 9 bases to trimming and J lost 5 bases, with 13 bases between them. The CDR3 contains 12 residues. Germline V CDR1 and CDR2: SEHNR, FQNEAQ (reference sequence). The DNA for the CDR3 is TGTGCCAGTGGGAGGGGCTATACTGAAGCTTTCTTT. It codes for CASGRGYTEAFF.

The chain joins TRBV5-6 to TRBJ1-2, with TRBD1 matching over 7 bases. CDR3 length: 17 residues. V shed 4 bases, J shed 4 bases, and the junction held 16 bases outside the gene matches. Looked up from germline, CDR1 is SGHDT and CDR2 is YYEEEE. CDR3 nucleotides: TGTGCCAGCAGCCAGCTGGACAGGATACGGTGGGTCTATGGCTACACCTTC. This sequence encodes CASSQLDRIRWVYGYTF.

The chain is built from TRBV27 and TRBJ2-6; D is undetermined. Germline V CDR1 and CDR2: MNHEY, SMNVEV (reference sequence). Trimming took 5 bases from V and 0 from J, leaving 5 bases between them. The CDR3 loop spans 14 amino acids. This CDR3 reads CASSISSGANVLTF. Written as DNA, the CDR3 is TGTGCCAGCAGTATTAGCTCTGGGGCCAACGTCCTGACTTTC.

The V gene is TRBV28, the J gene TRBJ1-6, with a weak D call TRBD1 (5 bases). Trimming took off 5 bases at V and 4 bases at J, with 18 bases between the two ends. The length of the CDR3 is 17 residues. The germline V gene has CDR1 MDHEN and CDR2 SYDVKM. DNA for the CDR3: TGTGCCAGCAGTCGCGCAGGGATGAACACATATAATTCACCCCTCCACTTT. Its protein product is CASSRAGMNTYNSPLHF. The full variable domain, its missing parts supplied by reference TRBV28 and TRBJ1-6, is DVKVTQSSRYLVKRTGEKVFLECVQDMDHENMFWYRQDPGLGLRLIYFSYDVKMKEKGDIPEGYSVSREKKERFSLILESASTNQTSMYLCASSRAGMNTYNSPLHFGNGTRLTVT.

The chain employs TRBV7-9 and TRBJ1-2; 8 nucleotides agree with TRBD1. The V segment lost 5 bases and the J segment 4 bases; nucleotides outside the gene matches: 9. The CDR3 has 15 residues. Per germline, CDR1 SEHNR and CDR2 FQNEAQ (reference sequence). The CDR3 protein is CASSTIDRGVYGYTF. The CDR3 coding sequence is TGTGCCAGCAGCACGATAGACAGGGGAGTCTATGGCTACACCTTC.

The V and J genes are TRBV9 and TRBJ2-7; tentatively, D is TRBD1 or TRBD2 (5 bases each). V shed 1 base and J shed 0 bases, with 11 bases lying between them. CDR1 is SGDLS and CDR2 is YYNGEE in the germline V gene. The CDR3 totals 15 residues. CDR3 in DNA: TGTGCCAGCAGCGTAAAGTGGGGGTCCTCCTACGAGCAGTACTTC. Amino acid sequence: CASSVKWGSSYEQYF.

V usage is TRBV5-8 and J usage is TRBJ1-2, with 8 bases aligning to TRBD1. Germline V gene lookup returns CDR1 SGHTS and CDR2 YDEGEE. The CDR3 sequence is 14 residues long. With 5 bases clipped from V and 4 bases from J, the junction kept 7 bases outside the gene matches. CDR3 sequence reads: CASRDRVRTYGYTF. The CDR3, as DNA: TGTGCCAGCAGGGACAGGGTTCGGACCTATGGCTACACCTTC.

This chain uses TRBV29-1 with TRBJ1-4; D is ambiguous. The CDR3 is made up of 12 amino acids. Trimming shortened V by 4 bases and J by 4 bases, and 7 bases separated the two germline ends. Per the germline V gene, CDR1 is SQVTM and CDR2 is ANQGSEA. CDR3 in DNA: TGCAGCGTTGGGCGGATTAATGAAAAACTGTTTTTT. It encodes CSVGRINEKLFF.

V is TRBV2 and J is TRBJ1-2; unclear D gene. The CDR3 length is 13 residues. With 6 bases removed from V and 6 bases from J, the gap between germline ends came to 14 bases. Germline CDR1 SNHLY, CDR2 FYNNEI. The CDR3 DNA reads TGTGCCAGCAGACTAGACAACGTAGATGGCTACACCTTC. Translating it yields CASRLDNVDGYTF.

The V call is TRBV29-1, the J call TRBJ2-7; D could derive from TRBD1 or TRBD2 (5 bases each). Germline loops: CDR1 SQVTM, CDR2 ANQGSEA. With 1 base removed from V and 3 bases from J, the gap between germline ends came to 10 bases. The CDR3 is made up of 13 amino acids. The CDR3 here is CSVEVSGGYEQYF. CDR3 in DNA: TGCAGCGTTGAAGTAAGTGGGGGCTACGAGCAGTACTTC.

CDR3 DNA: TGTGCCAGCAGCTTAGTTCCGGACTATGGCTACACCTTC. This codes for CASSLVPDYGYTF. The rearrangement joins TRBV7-2 to TRBJ1-2; D remains ambiguous. The CDR3 runs to 13 residues. The germline gives CDR1 SGHTA, CDR2 FQGNSA. V was trimmed by 1 base and J by 3 bases, leaving 6 bases between them.

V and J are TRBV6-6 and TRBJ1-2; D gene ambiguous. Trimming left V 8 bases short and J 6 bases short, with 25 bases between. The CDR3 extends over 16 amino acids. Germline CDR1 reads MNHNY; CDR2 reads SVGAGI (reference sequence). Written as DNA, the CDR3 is TGTGCCAGCTCGAGCACGGTATTTGGGCGCGGGGATGGCTACACCTTC. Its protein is CASSSTVFGRGDGYTF.

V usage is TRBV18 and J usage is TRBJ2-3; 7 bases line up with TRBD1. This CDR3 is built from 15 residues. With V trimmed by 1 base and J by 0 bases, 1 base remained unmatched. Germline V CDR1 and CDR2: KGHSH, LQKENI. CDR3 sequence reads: CASSPRGQSTDTQYF. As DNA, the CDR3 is TGTGCCAGCTCACCACGGGGACAGAGCACAGATACGCAGTATTTT.

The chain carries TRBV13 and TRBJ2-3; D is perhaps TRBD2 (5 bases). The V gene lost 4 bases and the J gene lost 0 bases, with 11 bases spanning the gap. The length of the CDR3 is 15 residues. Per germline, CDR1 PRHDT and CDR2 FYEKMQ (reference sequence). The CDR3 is CASSSPPGSTDTQYF. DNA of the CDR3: TGTGCCAGCAGCTCCCCCCCGGGAAGCACAGATACGCAGTATTTT.

CDR3 amino acids: CASSYKGAARSGNTIYF. The CDR3 coding sequence is TGTGCCAGCAGCTATAAGGGGGCAGCCCGCTCTGGAAACACCATATATTTT. V gene TRBV7-2 combines with J gene TRBJ1-3; 7 bases agree with TRBD1. Germline-derived CDR1 and CDR2 are SGHTA and FQGNSA. Trimming at V came to 4 bases and at J to 0 bases, leaving 9 bases not matched to a gene. This CDR3 region has 17 residues.

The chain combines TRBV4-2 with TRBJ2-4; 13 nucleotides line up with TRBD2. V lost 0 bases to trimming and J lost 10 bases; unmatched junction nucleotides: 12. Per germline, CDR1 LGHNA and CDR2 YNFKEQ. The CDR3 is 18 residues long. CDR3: CASSQDFKRTSGGGIQYF. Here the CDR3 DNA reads TGTGCCAGCAGCCAAGATTTTAAACGGACTAGCGGGGGTGGTATTCAGTACTTC.

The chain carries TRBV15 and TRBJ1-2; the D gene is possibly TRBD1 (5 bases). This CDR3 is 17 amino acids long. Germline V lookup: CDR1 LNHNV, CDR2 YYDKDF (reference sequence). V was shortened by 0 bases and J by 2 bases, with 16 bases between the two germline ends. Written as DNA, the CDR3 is TGTGCCACCAGCAGAGATAGGATTGACAGCCTAAACTATGGCTACACCTTC. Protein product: CATSRDRIDSLNYGYTF.

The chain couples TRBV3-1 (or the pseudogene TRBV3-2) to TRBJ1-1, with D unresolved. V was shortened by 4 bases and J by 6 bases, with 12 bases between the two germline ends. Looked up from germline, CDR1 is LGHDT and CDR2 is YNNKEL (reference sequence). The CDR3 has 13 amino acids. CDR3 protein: CASSRKGEAEAFF. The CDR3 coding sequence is TGTGCCAGCAGCCGGAAGGGCGAAGCTGAAGCTTTCTTT.